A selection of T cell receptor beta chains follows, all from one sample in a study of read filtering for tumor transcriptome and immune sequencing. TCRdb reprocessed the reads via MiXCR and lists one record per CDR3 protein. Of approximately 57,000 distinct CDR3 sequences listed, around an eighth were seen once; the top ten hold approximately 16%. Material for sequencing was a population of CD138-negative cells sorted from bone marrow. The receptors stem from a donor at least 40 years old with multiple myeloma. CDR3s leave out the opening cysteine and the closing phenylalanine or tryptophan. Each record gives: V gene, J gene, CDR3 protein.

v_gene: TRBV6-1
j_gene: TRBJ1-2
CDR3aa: ASSVAGTSYGYT

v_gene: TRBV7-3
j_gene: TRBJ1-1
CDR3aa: ASSLKEGTEAF

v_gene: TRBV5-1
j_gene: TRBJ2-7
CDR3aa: ASSLDAESWDEQY

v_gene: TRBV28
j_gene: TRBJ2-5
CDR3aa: ASSTPGGVAKETQY

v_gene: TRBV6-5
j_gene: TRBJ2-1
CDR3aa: ASRAGQFSYNEQF

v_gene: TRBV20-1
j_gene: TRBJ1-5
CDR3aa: SASRPRSFTSNQPQH

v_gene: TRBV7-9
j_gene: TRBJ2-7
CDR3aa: ASSPRTGVIYEQY

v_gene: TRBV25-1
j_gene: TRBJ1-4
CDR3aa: ASSDRDRGSEKLF

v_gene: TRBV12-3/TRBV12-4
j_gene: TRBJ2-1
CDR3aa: ASSFNQGREQF

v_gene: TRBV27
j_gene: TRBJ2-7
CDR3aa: ASSLETGTYEQY

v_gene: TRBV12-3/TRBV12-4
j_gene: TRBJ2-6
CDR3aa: ASSPLLSSGANVLT

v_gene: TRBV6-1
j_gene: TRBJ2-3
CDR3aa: ASSEEAEDTQY

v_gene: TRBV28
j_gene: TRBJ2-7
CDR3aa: ASRPRIGTGRYEQY

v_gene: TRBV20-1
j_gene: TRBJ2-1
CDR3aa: SARDLRDLGI

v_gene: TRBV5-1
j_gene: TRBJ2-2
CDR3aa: ASTLGLANTGELF

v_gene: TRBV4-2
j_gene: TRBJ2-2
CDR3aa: ASSQETRNTGELF

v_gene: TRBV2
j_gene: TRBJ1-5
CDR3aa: ASSGGTDNQPQH

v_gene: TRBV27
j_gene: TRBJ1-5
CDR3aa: ASSRTGGARQPQH

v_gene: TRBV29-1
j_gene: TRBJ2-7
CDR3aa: SVTYLGGPKDEQY

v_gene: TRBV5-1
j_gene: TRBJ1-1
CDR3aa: ASSRQGVEAF

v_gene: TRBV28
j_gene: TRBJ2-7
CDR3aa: ASSLLPSGVTYEQY

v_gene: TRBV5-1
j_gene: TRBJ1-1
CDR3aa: ASSQQGDTEAF

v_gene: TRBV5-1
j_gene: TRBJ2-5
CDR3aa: ASSNPALETQY

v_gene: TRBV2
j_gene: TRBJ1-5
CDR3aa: ASKGQSNQPQH

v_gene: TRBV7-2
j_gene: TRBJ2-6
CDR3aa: ASSLYSVPGANVLT

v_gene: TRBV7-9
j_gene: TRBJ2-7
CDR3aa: ASSSQGANYYEQY

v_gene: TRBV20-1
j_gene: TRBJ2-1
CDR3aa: SARRLTSGGSLNYNEQF

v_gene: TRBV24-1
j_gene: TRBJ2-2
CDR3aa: ATSDPTGFTGELF

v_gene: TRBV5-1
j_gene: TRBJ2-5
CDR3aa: ASTHFIAGGYQETQY

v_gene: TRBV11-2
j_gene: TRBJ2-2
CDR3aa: ASSDRRRTGELF

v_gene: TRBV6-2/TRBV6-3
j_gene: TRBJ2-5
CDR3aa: ASSRTSGVLETQY

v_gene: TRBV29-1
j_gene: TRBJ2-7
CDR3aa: SVGGIGSSYEQY

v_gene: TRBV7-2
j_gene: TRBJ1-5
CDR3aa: ASSLLGGTYSNQPQH

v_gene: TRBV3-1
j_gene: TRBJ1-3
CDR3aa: ASSQQGAGNTIY

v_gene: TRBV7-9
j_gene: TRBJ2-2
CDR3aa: ASSLEIAVELF

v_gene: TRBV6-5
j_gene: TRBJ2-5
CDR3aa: ASSYPGVSETQY

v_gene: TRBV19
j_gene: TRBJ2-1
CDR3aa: ASSMDREAGNGQF

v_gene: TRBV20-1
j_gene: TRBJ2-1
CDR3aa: SARDVLAGVHEQF

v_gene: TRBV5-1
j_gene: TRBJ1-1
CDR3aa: ASSLQQGTSAF

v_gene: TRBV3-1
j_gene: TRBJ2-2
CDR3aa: ASKRSGELF

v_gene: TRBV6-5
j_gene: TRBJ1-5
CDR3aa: ASSYREGQPQH

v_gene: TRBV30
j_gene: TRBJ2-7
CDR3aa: AHTRGGGSYEQY

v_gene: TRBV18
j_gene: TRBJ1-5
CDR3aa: ASSARSILVNNQPQH

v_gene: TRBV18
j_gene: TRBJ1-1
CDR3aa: ASSTSGPMNTEAF

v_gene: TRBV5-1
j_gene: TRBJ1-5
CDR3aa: ASSRRDLRVHQPQH

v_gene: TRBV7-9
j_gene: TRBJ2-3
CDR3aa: ASSLDTDTQY

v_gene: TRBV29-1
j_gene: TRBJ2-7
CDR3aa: SVGTGGSYEQY

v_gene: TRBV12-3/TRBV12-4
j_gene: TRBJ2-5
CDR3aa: ASSLMGHETQY

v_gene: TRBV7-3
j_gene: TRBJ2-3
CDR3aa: ASSLYPADTQY

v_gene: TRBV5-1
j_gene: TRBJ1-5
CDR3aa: ASSPTSDRNQPQH

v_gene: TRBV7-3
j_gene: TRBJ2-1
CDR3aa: ASSSEGINEQF

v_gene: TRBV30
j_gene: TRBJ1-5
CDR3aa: AWAGQGIGNQPQH

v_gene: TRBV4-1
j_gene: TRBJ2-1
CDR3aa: ASSRRQGSDEQF